These T cell receptor beta chains were read from a single sample in a study of blood T cells in healthy people across ages. TCRdb called the 5' RACE reads again in MiXCR, with one record for every CDR3 protein. The sample holds about 1.8 million distinct CDR3 sequences, around half seen once. The sequenced material came from blood. These receptors came from a woman in her thirties or forties in good health. CDR3s include the opening cysteine and the closing phenylalanine or tryptophan. The D gene is left open where the match is weak. Size is omitted from some rows. Given values are once, few, many or a class for expanded clones.

d_call	clone_size	v_call	j_call	cdr3_length	cdr3_aa	cdr3_nt
.	.	TRBV7-9	TRBJ2-5	15	CASSLAEGLGETQYF	TGTGCCAGCAGCTTAGCTGAGGGGTTGGGAGAGACCCAGTACTTC
TRBD2	.	TRBV7-3	TRBJ2-3	16	CASSLTLLAGADTQYF	TGTGCCAGCAGCTTAACGCTACTAGCGGGGGCAGATACGCAGTATTTT
.	many	TRBV20-1	TRBJ2-7	13	CSEGHLSSYEQYF	TGCAGTGAGGGACACCTTAGCTCCTACGAGCAGTACTTC
.	.	TRBV5-6	TRBJ2-1	14	CASSLERLFNEQFF	TGTGCCAGCAGCTTGGAACGGCTATTTAATGAGCAGTTCTTC
.	.	TRBV7-8	TRBJ2-5	15	CASSLRQSPQETQYF	TGTGCCAGCAGCCTGAGACAGAGCCCCCAAGAGACCCAGTACTTC
.	few	TRBV3-1	TRBJ2-3	12	CASSQVGHTQYF	TGTGCCAGCAGCCAAGTGGGGCATACGCAGTATTTT
.	.	TRBV21-1	TRBJ2-7	17	CASSKGVGTGEEGEQYF	TGTGCCAGCAGCAAAGGGGTTGGGACAGGGGAAGAGGGCGAGCAGTACTTC
TRBD1	.	TRBV27	TRBJ1-2	15	CASSLLPGRGRGYTF	TGTGCCAGCAGTTTGCTCCCGGGCAGGGGGCGAGGCTACACCTTC
.	.	TRBV27	TRBJ1-5	15	CASSLMAEVNQPQHF	TGTGCCAGCAGTCTCATGGCAGAAGTCAATCAGCCCCAGCATTTT
.	.	TRBV15	TRBJ2-7	16	CATSRDLPGFSYGQYF	TGTGCCACCAGCCGAGATCTTCCGGGATTTTCCTACGGGCAGTACTTC
TRBD2	.	TRBV3-1	TRBJ2-7	17	CASSPTLAGAPILEQYF	TGTGCCAGCAGCCCTACACTAGCGGGGGCACCTATTCTTGAGCAGTACTTC
.	.	TRBV2	TRBJ2-7	13	CASSEQGLNEQYF	TGTGCCAGCAGTGAACAGGGACTCAATGAGCAGTACTTC
.	few	TRBV6-1	TRBJ1-2	18	CASSPSWGSKIANYGYTF	TGTGCCAGCAGTCCATCTTGGGGCAGTAAAATAGCTAACTATGGCTACACCTTC
.	.	TRBV7-9	TRBJ2-1	13	CASSLQGNDEQFF	TGTGCCAGCAGCTTACAGGGGAACGATGAGCAGTTCTTC
.	.	TRBV13	TRBJ2-3	16	CASSLGGGLRGDTQYF	TGTGCCAGCAGCTTGGGCGGGGGCCTAAGGGGGGATACGCAGTATTTT
.	many	TRBV7-2	TRBJ2-3	15	CASSLDRVSTDTQYF	TGTGCCAGCAGCTTAGACAGGGTTAGCACAGATACGCAGTATTTT
TRBD1	few	TRBV9	TRBJ1-2	15	CASSGGTGANYGYTF	TGTGCCAGCAGCGGAGGGACAGGCGCTAACTATGGCTACACCTTC
.	few	TRBV12-3/TRBV12-4	TRBJ2-4	15	CASRQPRESQNIQYF	TGTGCCAGCAGACAACCACGTGAGTCTCAAAACATTCAGTACTTC
TRBD2	.	TRBV7-2	TRBJ2-3	18	CASSLAVAGGPVTDTQYF	TGTGCCAGCAGCTTAGCGGTAGCGGGGGGGCCTGTAACAGATACGCAGTATTTT
TRBD2	many	TRBV7-2	TRBJ2-5	14	CASSSRSGVETQYF	TGTGCCAGCAGCTCTCGTAGCGGGGTTGAGACCCAGTACTTC
.	few	TRBV20-1	TRBJ1-2	15	CSARDWGGLNYGYTF	TGCAGTGCTAGAGATTGGGGGGGACTTAACTATGGCTACACCTTC
TRBD1	.	TRBV6-6	TRBJ2-7	14	CASSGGTGDREQYF	TGTGCCAGCAGTGGAGGGACAGGGGATCGCGAGCAGTACTTC
.	.	TRBV18	TRBJ2-7	12	CASARQVYEQYF	TGTGCCAGCGCACGTCAGGTCTACGAGCAGTACTTC
TRBD2	few	TRBV7-8	TRBJ2-6	18	CASRESGLARPGANVLTF	TGTGCCAGCAGAGAGAGCGGACTAGCGAGGCCTGGGGCCAACGTCCTGACTTTC
TRBD1	.	TRBV4-2	TRBJ2-3	19	CASRYEGTSPGTGADTQYF	TGTGCCAGCAGGTACGAGGGTACTTCTCCCGGAACAGGGGCAGATACGCAGTATTTT
TRBD2	.	TRBV29-1	TRBJ2-5	15	CSVETSVGYAETQYF	TGCAGCGTTGAGACTAGCGTAGGGTACGCTGAGACCCAGTACTTC